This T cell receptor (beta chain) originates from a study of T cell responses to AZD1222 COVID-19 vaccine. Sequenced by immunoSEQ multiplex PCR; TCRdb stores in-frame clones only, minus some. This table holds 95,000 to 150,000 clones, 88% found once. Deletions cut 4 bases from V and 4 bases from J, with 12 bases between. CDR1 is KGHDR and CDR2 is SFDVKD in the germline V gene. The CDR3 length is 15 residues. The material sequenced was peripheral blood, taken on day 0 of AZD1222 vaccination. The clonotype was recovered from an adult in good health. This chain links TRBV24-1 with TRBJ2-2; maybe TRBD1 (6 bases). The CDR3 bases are TGTGCCACCAGTGAAATCCAGGGGTCCACCGGGGAGCTGTTTTTT. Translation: CATSEIQGSTGELFF.